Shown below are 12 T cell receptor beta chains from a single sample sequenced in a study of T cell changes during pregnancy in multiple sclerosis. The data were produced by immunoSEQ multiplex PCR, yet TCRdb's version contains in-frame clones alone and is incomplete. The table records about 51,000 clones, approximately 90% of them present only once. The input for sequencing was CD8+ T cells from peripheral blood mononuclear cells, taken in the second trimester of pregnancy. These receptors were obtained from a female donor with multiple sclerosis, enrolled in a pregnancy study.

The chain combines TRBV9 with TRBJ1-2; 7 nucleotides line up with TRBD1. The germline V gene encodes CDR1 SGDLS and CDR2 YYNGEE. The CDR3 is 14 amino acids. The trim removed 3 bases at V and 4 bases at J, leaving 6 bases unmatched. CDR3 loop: CASSDGQDFYGYTF. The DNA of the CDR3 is TGTGCCAGCAGCGACGGACAGGATTTCTATGGCTACACCTTC.

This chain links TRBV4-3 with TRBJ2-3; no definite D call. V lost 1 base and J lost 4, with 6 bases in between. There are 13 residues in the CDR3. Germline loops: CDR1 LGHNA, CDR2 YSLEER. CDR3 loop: CASSQVVADTQYF. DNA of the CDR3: TGCGCCAGCAGCCAAGTAGTTGCAGATACGCAGTATTTT.

The CDR3 sequence is CASSTPGTLSGYTF. CDR3 sequence (DNA): TGTGCCAGCAGTACCCCGGGGACTCTCTCGGGCTACACCTTC. This chain links TRBV6-6 with TRBJ1-2; possibly TRBD1 for D (5 bases). The CDR3 has 14 amino acids. Germline V CDR1 and CDR2: MNHNY, SVGAGI (reference sequence). V was shortened by 5 bases and J by 8 bases, with 18 bases between the two germline ends.

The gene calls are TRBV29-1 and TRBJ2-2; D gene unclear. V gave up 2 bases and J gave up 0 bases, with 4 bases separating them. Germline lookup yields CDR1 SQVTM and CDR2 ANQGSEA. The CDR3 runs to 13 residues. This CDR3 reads CSVERANTGELFF. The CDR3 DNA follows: TGCAGCGTTGAACGAGCGAACACCGGGGAGCTGTTTTTT.

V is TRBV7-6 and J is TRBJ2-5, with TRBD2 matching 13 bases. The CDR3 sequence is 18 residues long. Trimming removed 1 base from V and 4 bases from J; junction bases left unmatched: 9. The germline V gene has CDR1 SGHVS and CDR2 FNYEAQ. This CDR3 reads CASSLVPTSGGNIETQYF. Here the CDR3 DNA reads TGTGCCAGCAGCTTAGTGCCGACTAGCGGGGGGAATATAGAGACCCAGTACTTC.

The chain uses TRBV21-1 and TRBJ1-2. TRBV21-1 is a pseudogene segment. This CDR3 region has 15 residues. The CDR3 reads CASSRHGTGGGGYTF. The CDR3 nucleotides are TGTGCCAGCAGCAGACACGGGACGGGAGGCGGAGGCTACACCTTC.

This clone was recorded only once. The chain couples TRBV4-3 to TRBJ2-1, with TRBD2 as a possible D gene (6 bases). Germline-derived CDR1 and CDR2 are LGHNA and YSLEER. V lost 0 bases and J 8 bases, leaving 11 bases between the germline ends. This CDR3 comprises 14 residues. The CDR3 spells CASSQDLGEDEQFF. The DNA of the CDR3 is TGCGCCAGCAGCCAAGACCTCGGGGAGGATGAGCAGTTCTTC.

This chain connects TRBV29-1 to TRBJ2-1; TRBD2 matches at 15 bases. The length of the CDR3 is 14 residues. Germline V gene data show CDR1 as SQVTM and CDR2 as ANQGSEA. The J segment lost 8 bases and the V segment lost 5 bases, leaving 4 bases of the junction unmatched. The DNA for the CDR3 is TGCAGCGTTCGGACTAGCGGGGGGGCATATGAGCAGTTCTTC. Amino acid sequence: CSVRTSGGAYEQFF.

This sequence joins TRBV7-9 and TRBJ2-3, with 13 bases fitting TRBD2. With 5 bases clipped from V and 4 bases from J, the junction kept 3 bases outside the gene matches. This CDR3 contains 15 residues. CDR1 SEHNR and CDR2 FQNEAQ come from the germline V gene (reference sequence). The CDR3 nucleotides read TGTGCCAGCAGCCTCGGGACTAGCGGGGCAGATACGCAGTATTTT. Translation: CASSLGTSGADTQYF.

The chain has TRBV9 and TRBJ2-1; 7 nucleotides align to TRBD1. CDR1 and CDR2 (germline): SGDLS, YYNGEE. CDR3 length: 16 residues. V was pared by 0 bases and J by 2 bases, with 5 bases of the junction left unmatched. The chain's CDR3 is CASSVGLGGTYNEQFF. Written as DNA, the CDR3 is TGTGCCAGCAGCGTAGGGCTAGGGGGCACCTACAATGAGCAGTTCTTC.

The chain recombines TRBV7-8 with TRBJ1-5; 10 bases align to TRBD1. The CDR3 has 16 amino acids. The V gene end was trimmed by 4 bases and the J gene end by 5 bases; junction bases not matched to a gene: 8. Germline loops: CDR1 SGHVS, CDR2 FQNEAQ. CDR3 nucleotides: TGTGCCAGCAGCTCTCCCGGGACAGGGGAGCATCAGCCCCAGCATTTT. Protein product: CASSSPGTGEHQPQHF.

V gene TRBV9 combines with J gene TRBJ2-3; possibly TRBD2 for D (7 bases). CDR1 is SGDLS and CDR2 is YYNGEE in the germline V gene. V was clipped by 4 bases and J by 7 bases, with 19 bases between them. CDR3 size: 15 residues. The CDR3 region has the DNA TGTGCCAGCAGCCCCCCGGGGGGCTCTGAACATACGCAGTATTTT. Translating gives CASSPPGGSEHTQYF.